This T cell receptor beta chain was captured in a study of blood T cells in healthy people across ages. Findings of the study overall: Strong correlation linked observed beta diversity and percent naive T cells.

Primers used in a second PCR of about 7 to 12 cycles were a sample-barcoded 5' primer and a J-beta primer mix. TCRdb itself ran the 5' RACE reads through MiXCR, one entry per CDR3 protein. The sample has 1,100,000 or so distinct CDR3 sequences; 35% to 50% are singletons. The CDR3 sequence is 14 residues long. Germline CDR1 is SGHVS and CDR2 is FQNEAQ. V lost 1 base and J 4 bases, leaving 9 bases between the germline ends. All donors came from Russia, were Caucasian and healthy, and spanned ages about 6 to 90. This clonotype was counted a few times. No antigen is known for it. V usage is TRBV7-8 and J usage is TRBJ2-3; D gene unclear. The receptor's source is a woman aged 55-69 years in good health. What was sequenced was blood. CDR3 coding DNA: TGTGCCAGCAGCTTAGTGATCGTAGCAGATACGCAGTATTTT. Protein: CASSLVIVADTQYF.